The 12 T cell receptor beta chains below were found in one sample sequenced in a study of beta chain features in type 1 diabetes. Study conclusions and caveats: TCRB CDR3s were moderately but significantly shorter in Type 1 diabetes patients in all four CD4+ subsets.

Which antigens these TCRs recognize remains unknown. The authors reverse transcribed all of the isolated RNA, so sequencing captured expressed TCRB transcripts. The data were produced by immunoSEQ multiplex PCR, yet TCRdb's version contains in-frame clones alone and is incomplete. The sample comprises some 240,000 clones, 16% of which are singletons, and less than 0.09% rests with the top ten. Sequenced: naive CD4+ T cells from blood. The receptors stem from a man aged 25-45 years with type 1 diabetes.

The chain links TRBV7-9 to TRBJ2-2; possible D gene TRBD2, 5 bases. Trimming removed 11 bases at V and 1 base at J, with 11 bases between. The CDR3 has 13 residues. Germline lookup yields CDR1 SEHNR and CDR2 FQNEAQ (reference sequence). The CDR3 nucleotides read TGTGCCTTCCATGGAGGGAACACCGGGGAGCTGTTTTTT. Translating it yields CAFHGGNTGELFF.

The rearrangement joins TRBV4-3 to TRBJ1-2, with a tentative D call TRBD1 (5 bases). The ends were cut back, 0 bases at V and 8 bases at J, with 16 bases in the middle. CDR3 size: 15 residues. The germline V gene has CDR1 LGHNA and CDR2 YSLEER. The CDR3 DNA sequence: TGCGCCAGCAGCCAAGAAACAGGCCCGGCGAGGGGCTACACCTTC. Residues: CASSQETGPARGYTF.

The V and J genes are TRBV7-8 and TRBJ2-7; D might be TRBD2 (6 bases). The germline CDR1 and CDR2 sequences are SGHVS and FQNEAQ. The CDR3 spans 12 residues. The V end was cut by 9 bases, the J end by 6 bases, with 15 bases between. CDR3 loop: CASHSGGGEQYF. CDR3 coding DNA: TGTGCCAGTCATAGCGGTGGGGGCGAGCAGTACTTC.

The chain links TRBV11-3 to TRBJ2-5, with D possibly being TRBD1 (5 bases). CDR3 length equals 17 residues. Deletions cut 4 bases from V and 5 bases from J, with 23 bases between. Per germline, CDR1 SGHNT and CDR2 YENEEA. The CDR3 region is CASSSPMGGRGEETQYF. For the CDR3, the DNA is TGTGCCAGCAGCTCCCCTATGGGCGGAAGGGGTGAGGAGACCCAGTACTTC.

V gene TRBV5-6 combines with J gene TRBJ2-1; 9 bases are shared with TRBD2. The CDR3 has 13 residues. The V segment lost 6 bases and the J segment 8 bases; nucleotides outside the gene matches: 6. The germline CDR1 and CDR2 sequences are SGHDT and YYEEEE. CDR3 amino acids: CASNSGSSHEQFF. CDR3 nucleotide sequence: TGTGCCAGCAATAGCGGGAGCTCCCATGAGCAGTTCTTC.

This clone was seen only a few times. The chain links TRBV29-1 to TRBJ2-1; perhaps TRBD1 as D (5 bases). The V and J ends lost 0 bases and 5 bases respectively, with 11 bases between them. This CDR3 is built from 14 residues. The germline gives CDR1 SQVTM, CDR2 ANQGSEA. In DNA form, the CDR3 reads TGCAGCGTTGAAGATCTGGGGCAGGACAATGAGCAGTTCTTC. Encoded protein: CSVEDLGQDNEQFF.

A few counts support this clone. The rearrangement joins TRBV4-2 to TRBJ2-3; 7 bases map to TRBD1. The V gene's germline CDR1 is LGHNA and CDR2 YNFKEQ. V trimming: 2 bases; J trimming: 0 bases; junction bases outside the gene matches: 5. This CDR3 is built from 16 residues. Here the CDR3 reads CASSQLGQTSTDTQYF. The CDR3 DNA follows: TGTGCCAGCAGCCAACTGGGACAGACTAGCACAGATACGCAGTATTTT.

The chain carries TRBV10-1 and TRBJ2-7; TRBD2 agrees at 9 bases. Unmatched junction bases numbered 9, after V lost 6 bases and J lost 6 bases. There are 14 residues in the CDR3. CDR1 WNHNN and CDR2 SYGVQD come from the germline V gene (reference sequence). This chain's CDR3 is CASSLAGVFGEQYF. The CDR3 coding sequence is TGCGCCAGCAGCTTAGCGGGAGTCTTCGGCGAGCAGTACTTC.

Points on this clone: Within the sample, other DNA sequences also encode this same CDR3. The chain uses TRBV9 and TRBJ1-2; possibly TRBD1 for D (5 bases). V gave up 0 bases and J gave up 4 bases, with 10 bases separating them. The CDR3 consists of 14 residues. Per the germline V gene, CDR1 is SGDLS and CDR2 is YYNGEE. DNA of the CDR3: TGTGCCAGCAGCGTAGAGGCAGGGACCTATGGCTACACCTTC. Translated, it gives CASSVEAGTYGYTF.

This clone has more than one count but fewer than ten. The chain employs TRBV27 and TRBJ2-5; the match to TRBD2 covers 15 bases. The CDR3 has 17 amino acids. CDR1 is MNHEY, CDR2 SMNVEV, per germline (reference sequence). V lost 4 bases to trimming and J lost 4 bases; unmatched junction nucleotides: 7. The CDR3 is CASSSGLAGGSRETQYF. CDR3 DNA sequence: TGTGCCAGCAGTTCCGGACTAGCGGGAGGGTCCCGAGAGACCCAGTACTTC.

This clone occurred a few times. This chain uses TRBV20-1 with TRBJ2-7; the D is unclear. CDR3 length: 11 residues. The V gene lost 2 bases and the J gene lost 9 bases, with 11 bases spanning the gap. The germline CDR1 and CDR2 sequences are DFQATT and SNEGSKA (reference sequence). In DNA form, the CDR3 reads TGCAGTGCTAGAAGCTCGTGGGTGCAGTACTTC. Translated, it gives CSARSSWVQYF.

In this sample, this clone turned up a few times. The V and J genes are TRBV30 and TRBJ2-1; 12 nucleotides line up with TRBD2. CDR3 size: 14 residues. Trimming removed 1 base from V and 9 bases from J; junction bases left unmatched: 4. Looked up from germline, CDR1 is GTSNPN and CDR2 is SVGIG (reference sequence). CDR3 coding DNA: TGTGCCTGGAGTGGACTAGCGGGAGCAGGTGAGCAGTTCTTC. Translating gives CAWSGLAGAGEQFF.